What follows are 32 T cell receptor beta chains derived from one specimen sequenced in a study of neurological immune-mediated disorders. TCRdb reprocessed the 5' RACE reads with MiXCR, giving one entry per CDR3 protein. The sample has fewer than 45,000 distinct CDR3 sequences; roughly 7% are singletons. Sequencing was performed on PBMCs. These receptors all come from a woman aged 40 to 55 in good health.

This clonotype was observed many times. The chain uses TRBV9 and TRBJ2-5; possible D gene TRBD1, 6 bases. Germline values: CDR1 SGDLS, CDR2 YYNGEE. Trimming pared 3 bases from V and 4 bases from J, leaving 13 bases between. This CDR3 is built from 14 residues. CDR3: CASSAGTSGETQYF. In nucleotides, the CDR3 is TGTGCCAGCAGCGCAGGGACATCAGGAGAGACCCAGTACTTC. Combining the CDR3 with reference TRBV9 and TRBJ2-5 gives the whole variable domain DSGVTQTPKHLITATGQRVTLRCSPRSGDLSVYWYQQSLDQGLQFLIQYYNGEERAKGNILERFSAQQFPDLHSELNLSSLELGDSALYFCASSAGTSGETQYFGPGTRLLVL.

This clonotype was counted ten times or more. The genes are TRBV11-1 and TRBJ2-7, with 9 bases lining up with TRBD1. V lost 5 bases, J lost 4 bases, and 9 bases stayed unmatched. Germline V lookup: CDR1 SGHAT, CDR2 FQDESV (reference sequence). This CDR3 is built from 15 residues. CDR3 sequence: CASSLQRTGAYEQYF. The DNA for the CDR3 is TGTGCCAGCAGCCTACAAAGGACAGGGGCATACGAGCAGTACTTC. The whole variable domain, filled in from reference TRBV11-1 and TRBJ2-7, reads EAEVAQSPRYKITEKSQAVAFWCDPISGHATLYWYRQILGQGPELLVQFQDESVVDDSQLPKDRFSAERLKGVDSTLKIQPAELGDSAMYLCASSLQRTGAYEQYFGPGTRLTVT.

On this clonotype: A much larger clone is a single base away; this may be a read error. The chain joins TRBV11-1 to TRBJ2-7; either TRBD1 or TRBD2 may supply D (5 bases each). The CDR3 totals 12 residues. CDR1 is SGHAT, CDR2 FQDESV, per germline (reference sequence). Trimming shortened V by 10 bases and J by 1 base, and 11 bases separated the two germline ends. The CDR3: CAIARGSYEQYF. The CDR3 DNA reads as TGTGCCATCGCGAGGGGATCCTACGAGCAGTACTTC.

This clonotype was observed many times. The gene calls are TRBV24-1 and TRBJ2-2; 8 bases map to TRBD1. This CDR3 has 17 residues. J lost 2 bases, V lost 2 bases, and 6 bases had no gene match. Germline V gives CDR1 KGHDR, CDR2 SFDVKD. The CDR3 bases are TGTGCCACCAGTGATTCGACAGGGGCACCCAACACCGGGGAGCTGTTTTTT. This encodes CATSDSTGAPNTGELFF.

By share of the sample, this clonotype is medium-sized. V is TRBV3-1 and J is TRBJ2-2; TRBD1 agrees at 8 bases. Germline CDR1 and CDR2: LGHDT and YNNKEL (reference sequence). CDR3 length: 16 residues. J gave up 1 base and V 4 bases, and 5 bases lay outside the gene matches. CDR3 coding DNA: TGTGCCAGCAGCCTAGGGGGACAGGAGAACACCGGGGAGCTGTTTTTT. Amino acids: CASSLGGQENTGELFF. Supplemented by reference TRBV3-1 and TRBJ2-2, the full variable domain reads DTAVSQTPKYLVTQMGNDKSIKCEQNLGHDTMYWYKQDSKKFLKIMFSYNNKELIINETVPNRFSPKSPDKAHLNLHINSLELGDSAVYFCASSLGGQENTGELFFGEGSRLTVL.

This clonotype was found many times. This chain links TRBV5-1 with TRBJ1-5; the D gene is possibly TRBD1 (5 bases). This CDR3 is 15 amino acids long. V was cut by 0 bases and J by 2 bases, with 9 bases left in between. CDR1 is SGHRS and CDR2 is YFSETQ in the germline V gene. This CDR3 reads CASSLGGAGNQPQHF. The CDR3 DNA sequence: TGCGCCAGCAGCTTGGGGGGCGCGGGCAATCAGCCCCAGCATTTT.

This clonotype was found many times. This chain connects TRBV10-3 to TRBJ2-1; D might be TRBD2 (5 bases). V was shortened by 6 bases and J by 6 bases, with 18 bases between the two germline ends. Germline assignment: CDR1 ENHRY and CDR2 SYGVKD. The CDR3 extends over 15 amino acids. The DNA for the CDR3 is TGTGCCATCAGCAGACTGGGAGATGAGGGCAATGAGCAGTTCTTC. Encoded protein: CAISRLGDEGNEQFF.

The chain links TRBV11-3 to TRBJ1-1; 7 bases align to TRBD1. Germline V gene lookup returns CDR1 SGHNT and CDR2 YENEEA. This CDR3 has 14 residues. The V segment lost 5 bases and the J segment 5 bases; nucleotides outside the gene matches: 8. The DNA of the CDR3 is TGTGCCAGCAGCCGGGACAGCCTAGGAACTGAAGCTTTCTTT. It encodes CASSRDSLGTEAFF.

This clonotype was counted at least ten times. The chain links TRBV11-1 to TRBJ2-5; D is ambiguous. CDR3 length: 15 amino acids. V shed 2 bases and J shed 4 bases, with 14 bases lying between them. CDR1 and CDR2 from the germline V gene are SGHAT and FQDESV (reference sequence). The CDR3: CASSLIEGKGETQYF. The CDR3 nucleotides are TGTGCCAGCAGCTTAATCGAAGGGAAAGGAGAGACCCAGTACTTC.

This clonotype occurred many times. The DNA for the CDR3 is TGTGCCATCAGTGAGTCGATTGGCAGGCCCGGGGGGACTTTCTTT. Encoded protein: CAISESIGRPGGTFF. The chain is built from TRBV10-3 and TRBJ1-1; TRBD1 might be the D (5 bases). Between the trimmed V and J ends, which lost 0 bases and 12 bases, there was a span of 20 bases. The CDR3 runs to 15 residues. Germline CDR1 reads ENHRY; CDR2 reads SYGVKD.

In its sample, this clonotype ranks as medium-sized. CDR3 bases: TGCAGGTCCGATAGCGGGTACCAAGAGACCCAGTACTTC. Residues: CRSDSGYQETQYF. The chain links TRBV20-1 to TRBJ2-5; 7 nucleotides agree with TRBD2. CDR3 size: 13 residues. The germline V gene encodes CDR1 DFQATT and CDR2 SNEGSKA (reference sequence).

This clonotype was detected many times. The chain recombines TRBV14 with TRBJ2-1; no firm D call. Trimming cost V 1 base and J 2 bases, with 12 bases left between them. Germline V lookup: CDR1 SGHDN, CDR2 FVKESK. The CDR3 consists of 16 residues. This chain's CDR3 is CASSQVPQIPYNEQFF. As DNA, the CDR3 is TGTGCCAGCAGCCAAGTACCTCAAATCCCCTACAATGAGCAGTTCTTC.

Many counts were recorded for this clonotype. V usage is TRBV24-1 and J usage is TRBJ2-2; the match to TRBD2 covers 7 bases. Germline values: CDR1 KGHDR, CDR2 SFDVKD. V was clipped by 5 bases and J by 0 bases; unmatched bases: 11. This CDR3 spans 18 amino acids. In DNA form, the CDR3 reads TGTGCCACCAGTGCGGCGCTAGCGGCCCCCACGAACACCGGGGAGCTGTTTTTT. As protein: CATSAALAAPTNTGELFF.

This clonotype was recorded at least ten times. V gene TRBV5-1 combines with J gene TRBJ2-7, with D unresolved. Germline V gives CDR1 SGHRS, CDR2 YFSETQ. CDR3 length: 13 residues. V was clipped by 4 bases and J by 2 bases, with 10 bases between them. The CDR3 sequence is CASSRALTYEQYF. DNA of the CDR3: TGCGCCAGCAGCCGGGCCTTGACCTACGAGCAGTACTTC.

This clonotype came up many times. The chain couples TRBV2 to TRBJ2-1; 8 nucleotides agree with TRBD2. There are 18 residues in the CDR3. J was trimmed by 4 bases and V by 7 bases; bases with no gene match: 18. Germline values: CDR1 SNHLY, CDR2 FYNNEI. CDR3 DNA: TGTGCCAGCACTATGGGTGGCGGGAGGAAGTCCTGGTACAATGAGCAGTTCTTC. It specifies CASTMGGGRKSWYNEQFF.

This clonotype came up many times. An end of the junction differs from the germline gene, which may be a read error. The DNA of the CDR3 is TGTGCCAGCAGTGAATCTCGGCCCCAAGGGACCCAGTACTTC. Its translation is CASSESRPQGTQYF. The rearrangement joins TRBV6-1 to TRBJ2-5; D remains unclear. In germline, CDR1 is MNHNS, CDR2 SASEGT. The CDR3 covers 14 residues.

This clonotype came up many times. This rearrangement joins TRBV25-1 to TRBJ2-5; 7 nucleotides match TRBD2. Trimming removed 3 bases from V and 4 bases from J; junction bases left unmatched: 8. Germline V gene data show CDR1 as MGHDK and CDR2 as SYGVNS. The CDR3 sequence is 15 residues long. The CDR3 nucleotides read TGTGCCAGCAGTGATAGCGGGCCCGGGGGAGAGACCCAGTACTTC. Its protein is CASSDSGPGGETQYF.

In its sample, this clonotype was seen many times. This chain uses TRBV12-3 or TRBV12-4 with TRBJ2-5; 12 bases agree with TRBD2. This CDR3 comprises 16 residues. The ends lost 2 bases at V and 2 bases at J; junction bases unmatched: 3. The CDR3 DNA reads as TGTGCCAGCAGTTTACTCCTAGCGGGAGGGCAAGAGACCCAGTACTTC. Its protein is CASSLLLAGGQETQYF.

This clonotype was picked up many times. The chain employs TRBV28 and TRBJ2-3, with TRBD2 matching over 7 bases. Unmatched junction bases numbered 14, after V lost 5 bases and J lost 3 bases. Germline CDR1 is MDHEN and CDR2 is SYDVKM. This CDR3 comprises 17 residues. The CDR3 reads CASSPRGRARKTDTQYF. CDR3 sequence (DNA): TGTGCCAGCAGTCCCCGGGGGAGGGCTCGCAAGACAGATACGCAGTATTTT. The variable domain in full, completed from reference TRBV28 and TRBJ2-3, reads DVKVTQSSRYLVKRTGEKVFLECVQDMDHENMFWYRQDPGLGLRLIYFSYDVKMKEKGDIPEGYSVSREKKERFSLILESASTNQTSMYLCASSPRGRARKTDTQYFGPGTRLTVL.

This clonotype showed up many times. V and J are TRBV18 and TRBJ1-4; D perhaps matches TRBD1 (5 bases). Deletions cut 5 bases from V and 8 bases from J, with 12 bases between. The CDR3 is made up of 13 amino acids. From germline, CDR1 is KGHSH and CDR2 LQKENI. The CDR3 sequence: CASSSGLREKLFF. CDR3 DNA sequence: TGTGCCAGCTCATCGGGACTCCGCGAAAAACTGTTTTTT.

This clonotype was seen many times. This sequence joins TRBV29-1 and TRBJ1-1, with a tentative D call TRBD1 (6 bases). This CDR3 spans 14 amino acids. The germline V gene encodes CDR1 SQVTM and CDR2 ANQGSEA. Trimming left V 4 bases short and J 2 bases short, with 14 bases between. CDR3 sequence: CSVASRGGNTEAFF. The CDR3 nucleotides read TGCAGCGTTGCTTCTCGCGGGGGCAACACTGAAGCTTTCTTT.

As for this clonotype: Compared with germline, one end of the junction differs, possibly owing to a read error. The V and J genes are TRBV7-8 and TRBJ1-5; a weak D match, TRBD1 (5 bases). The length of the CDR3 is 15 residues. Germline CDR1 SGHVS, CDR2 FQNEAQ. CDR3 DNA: TGTGCCAGTAGCTTAGCGAACAGGAGCAATCAGCCCCAGCATTTT. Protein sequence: CASSLANRSNQPQHF.

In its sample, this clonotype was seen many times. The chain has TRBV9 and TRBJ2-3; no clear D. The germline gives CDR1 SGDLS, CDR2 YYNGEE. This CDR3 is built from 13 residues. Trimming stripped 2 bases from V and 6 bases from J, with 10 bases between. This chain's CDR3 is CASSVSRADTQYF. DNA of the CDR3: TGTGCCAGCAGCGTTTCCCGCGCGGATACGCAGTATTTT.

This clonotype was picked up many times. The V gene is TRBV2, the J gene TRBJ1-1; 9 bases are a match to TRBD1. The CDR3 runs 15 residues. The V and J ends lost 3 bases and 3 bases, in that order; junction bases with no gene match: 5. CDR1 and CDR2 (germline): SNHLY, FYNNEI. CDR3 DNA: TGTGCCAGCAGTGATGGACAGGGGAAGGACACTGAAGCTTTCTTT. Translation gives CASSDGQGKDTEAFF.

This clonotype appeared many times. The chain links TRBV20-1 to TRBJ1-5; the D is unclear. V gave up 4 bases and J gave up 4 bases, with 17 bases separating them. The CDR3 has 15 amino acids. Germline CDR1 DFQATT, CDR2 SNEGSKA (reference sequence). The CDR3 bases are TGCAGTGCTACCCGACCGGACGGTCTAAATCAGCCCCAGCATTTT. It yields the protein CSATRPDGLNQPQHF.

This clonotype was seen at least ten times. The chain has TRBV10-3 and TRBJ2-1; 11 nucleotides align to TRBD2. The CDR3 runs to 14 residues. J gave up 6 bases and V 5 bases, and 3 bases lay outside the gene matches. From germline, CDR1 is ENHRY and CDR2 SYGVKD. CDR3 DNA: TGTGCCATCAGTCCAGGACTAGCGGGCAATGAGCAGTTCTTC. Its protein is CAISPGLAGNEQFF.

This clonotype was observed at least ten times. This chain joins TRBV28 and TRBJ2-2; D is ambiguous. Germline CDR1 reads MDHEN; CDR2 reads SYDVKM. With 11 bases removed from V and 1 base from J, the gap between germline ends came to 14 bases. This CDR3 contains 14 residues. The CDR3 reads CAVWTSMNTGELFF. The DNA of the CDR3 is TGTGCCGTCTGGACCAGCATGAACACCGGGGAGCTGTTTTTT.

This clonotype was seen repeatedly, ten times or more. CDR3 nucleotide sequence: TGTGCCAGCAGCTTAGTCAAGGGGGCTGGCTACAATGAGCAGTTCTTC. This sequence encodes CASSLVKGAGYNEQFF. The rearrangement uses TRBV11-2 and TRBJ2-1; 7 bases align to TRBD1. The V segment lost 1 base and the J segment 3 bases; nucleotides outside the gene matches: 6. Germline loops: CDR1 SGHAT, CDR2 FQNNGV. The CDR3 length is 16 residues. The entire variable domain, with the rest obtained from reference TRBV11-2 and TRBJ2-1, is as follows: EAGVAQSPRYKIIEKRQSVAFWCNPISGHATLYWYQQILGQGPKLLIQFQNNGVVDDSQLPKDRFSAERLKGVDSTLKIQPAKLEDSAVYLCASSLVKGAGYNEQFFGPGTRLTVL.

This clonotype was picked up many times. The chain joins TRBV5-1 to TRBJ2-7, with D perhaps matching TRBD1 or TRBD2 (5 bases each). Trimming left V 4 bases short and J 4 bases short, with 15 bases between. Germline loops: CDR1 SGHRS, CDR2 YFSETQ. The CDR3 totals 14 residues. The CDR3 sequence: CASSERGVQYEQYF. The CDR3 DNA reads TGCGCCAGCAGCGAGAGGGGCGTACAGTACGAGCAGTACTTC.

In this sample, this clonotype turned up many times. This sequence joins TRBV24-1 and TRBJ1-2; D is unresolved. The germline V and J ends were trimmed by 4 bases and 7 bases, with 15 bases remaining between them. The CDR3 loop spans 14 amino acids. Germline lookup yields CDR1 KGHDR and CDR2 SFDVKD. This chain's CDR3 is CATSEPGARSGYTF. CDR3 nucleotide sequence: TGTGCCACCAGTGAACCGGGAGCACGCAGTGGCTACACCTTC.

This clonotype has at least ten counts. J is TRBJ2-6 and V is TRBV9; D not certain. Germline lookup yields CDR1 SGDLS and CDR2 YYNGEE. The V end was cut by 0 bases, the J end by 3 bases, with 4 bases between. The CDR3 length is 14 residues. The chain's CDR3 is CASSVVDGANVLTF. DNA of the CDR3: TGTGCCAGCAGCGTAGTCGATGGGGCCAACGTCCTGACTTTC.

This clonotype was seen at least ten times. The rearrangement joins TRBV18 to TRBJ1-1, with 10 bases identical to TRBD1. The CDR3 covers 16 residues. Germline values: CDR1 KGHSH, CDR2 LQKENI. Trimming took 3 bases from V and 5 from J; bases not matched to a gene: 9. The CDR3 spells CASSPDRGHRRTEAFF. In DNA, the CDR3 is TGTGCCAGCTCACCCGACAGGGGGCATCGAAGGACTGAAGCTTTCTTT. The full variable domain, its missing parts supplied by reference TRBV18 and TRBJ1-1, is NAGVMQNPRHLVRRRGQEARLRCSPMKGHSHVYWYRQLPEEGLKFMVYLQKENIIDESGMPKERFSAEFPKEGPSILRIQQVVRGDSAAYFCASSPDRGHRRTEAFFGQGTRLTVV.